Each of the 11 T cell receptor beta chains below was sequenced from the same sample in a study of shared clonotypes between healthy human individuals. The protocol was immunoSEQ multiplex PCR, while the TCRdb copy is restricted to in-frame clones and leaves out a portion. This repertoire shows about 480,000 clones, approximately 79% found once; its top ten account for about an eighth. The sequencing input was PBMCs. The receptors originated from a woman between 40 and 50 years old in good health. Some clones in this sample may be carry-over from other donors' samples.

The chain employs TRBV11-1 and TRBJ2-3; TRBD1 aligns across 7 bases. Germline V gene lookup returns CDR1 SGHAT and CDR2 FQDESV (reference sequence). The CDR3 extends over 14 amino acids. Germline trimming cut 6 bases from V and 1 base from J; bases unmatched to any gene: 4. The CDR3 region has the DNA TGTGCCAGCAGTCGACAGGGAGGCACAGATACGCAGTATTTT. Protein product: CASSRQGGTDTQYF. Full variable domain (outside the CDR3, taken from reference TRBV11-1 and TRBJ2-3): EAEVAQSPRYKITEKSQAVAFWCDPISGHATLYWYRQILGQGPELLVQFQDESVVDDSQLPKDRFSAERLKGVDSTLKIQPAELGDSAMYLCASSRQGGTDTQYFGPGTRLTVL.

This chain joins TRBV15 and TRBJ2-1, with 10 bases matching TRBD2. CDR1 is LNHNV and CDR2 is YYDKDF in the germline V gene (reference sequence). The CDR3 runs 17 residues. With V trimmed by 3 bases and J by 0 bases, 5 bases remained unmatched. For the CDR3, the DNA is TGTGCCACCAGCAGCCGGACTAGCGGTAGCTCCTACAATGAGCAGTTCTTC. This codes for CATSSRTSGSSYNEQFF.

The chain is built from TRBV6-5 and TRBJ2-4, with D maybe TRBD1 (6 bases). Germline CDR1 is MNHEY and CDR2 is SVGAGI. Trimming stripped 5 bases from V and 6 bases from J, with 14 bases between. The CDR3 runs 14 residues. The CDR3 DNA reads TGTGCCAGCAGTCAAGGACAGCTCGGAAACATTCAGTACTTC. Protein: CASSQGQLGNIQYF.

The chain recombines TRBV5-1 with TRBJ2-7, with TRBD2 matching 7 bases. Germline values: CDR1 SGHRS, CDR2 YFSETQ. The CDR3 runs 14 residues. With 0 bases clipped from V and 6 bases from J, the junction kept 6 bases outside the gene matches. CDR3 residues: CASSLEGRAGEQYF. The CDR3, as DNA: TGCGCCAGCAGCTTGGAAGGGAGGGCGGGCGAGCAGTACTTC.

Details on this clone: Distinct nucleotide sequences in the sample also encode this CDR3. The chain is built from TRBV11-2 and TRBJ1-2; D is possibly TRBD1 (5 bases). The CDR3 runs 13 residues. In germline, CDR1 is SGHAT, CDR2 FQNNGV. Trimming left V 6 bases short and J 0 bases short, with 8 bases between. Here the CDR3 DNA reads TGTGCCAGCAGTTTGACAGCTAACTATGGCTACACCTTC. Translated: CASSLTANYGYTF.

The chain couples TRBV10-3 to TRBJ2-7; 11 bases line up with TRBD2. This CDR3 spans 16 amino acids. V lost 3 bases, J lost 0 bases, and 4 bases stayed unmatched. Germline CDR1 ENHRY, CDR2 SYGVKD. The CDR3 DNA is TGTGCCATCAGTGAAACTAGCGGGGGAAGCTCCTACGAGCAGTACTTC. It specifies CAISETSGGSSYEQYF.

The table lists this clone with a count of one. This chain uses TRBV29-1 with TRBJ2-7; tentatively, D is TRBD1 or TRBD2 (6 bases each). The germline V gene encodes CDR1 SQVTM and CDR2 ANQGSEA. The CDR3 runs to 12 residues. Trimming left V 4 bases short and J 6 bases short, with 13 bases between. The CDR3 nucleotides are TGCAGCGTTGGGGTAGGGGGAGGCGAGCAGTACTTC. It translates to CSVGVGGGEQYF.

This clone has only one observation. The CDR3 reads CAISGATYNEQFF. CDR3 nucleotide sequence: TGTGCCATCTCGGGGGCTACCTACAATGAGCAGTTCTTC. This chain joins TRBV10-3 and TRBJ2-1; D tentatively reads TRBD1 or TRBD2 (6 bases each). Germline CDR1 is ENHRY and CDR2 is SYGVKD. Trimming stripped 8 bases from V and 2 bases from J, with 10 bases between. The CDR3 runs to 13 residues.

The chain carries TRBV7-8 and TRBJ2-3; no clear D gene. The CDR3 is 13 residues long. The V end was cut by 1 base, the J end by 4 bases, with 6 bases between. Germline V CDR1 and CDR2: SGHVS, FQNEAQ. CDR3 DNA: TGTGCCAGCAGCTTAGAGTACGCAGATACGCAGTATTTT. It yields the protein CASSLEYADTQYF. Combining the CDR3 with reference TRBV7-8 and TRBJ2-3 gives the whole variable domain GAGVSQSPRYKVAKRGQDVALRCDPISGHVSLFWYQQALGQGPEFLTYFQNEAQLDKSGLPSDRFFAERPEGSVSTLKIQRTQQEDSAVYLCASSLEYADTQYFGPGTRLTVL.

This chain uses TRBV18 with TRBJ2-5; TRBD1 might be the D (5 bases). The CDR3 runs 13 residues. V was cut by 4 bases and J by 2 bases, with 8 bases left in between. Germline V gene data show CDR1 as KGHSH and CDR2 as LQKENI. The CDR3 spells CASSLRQQETQYF. CDR3 DNA sequence: TGTGCCAGCTCACTGAGACAGCAAGAGACCCAGTACTTC.

This clone was picked up a small number of times. J is TRBJ1-2 and V is TRBV5-5, with TRBD1 matching over 8 bases. The germline V gene has CDR1 SGHKS and CDR2 YYEKEE (reference sequence). This CDR3 has 15 amino acids. With 0 bases clipped from V and 3 bases from J, the junction kept 4 bases outside the gene matches. CDR3 bases: TGTGCCAGCAGCTTGGACAGGGGGTTGTACTATGGCTACACCTTC. Translation: CASSLDRGLYYGYTF.